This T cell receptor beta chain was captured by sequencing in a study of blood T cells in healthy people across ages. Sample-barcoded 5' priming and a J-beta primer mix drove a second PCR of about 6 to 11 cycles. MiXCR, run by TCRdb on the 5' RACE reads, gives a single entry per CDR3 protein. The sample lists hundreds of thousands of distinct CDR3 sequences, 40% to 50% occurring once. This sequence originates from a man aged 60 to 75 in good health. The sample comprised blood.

The CDR3 bases are TGTGCCACCAGCAGATTAGCGGGGGAATTCCAAGAGACCCAGTACTTC. Translating gives CATSRLAGEFQETQYF. The gene calls are TRBV15 and TRBJ2-5, with 9 bases aligning to TRBD2. The CDR3 spans 16 residues. CDR1 is LNHNV and CDR2 is YYDKDF in the germline V gene (reference sequence). Trimming at V came to 2 bases and at J to 1 base, leaving 5 bases not matched to a gene. Looking up the rest from reference TRBV15 and TRBJ2-5 gives the full variable domain: DAMVIQNPRYQVTQFGKPVTLSCSQTLNHNVMYWYQQKSSQAPKLLFHYYDKDFNNEADTPDNFQSRRPNTSFCFLDIRSPGLGDTAMYLCATSRLAGEFQETQYFGPGTRLLVL.